Below are 8 T cell receptor beta chains sequenced from a single sample in a study of blood T cell repertoires in COVID-19. Some clones are missing from TCRdb's copy, which holds only in-frame ones; the method was immunoSEQ multiplex PCR. The repertoire holds 120,000 or so clones, with around 80% as singletons. The material sequenced was peripheral blood. Receptors originate from a man younger than 40 with COVID-19, enrolled during active disease.

Notes on this clone: The same CDR3 arises from other DNA sequences in this sample as well. The chain links TRBV5-1 to TRBJ1-3; D is uncertain. Germline CDR1 reads SGHRS; CDR2 reads YFSETQ. V was shortened by 0 bases and J by 1 base, with 8 bases between the two germline ends. The CDR3 has 15 residues. The DNA for the CDR3 is TGCGCCAGCAGCTTGGAGGGAGGTTCTGGAAACACCATATATTTT. Its protein is CASSLEGGSGNTIYF. Based on the CDR3 plus reference TRBV5-1 and TRBJ1-3, the full variable domain is KAGVTQTPRYLIKTRGQQVTLSCSPISGHRSVSWYQQTPGQGLQFLFEYFSETQRNKGNFPGRFSGRQFSNSRSEMNVSTLELGDSALYLCASSLEGGSGNTIYFGEGSWLTVV.

The rearrangement uses TRBV11-3 and TRBJ2-1; D might be TRBD2 (6 bases). Germline V gene data show CDR1 as SGHNT and CDR2 as YENEEA. V shed 5 bases and J shed 9 bases, with 20 bases lying between them. The CDR3 consists of 15 residues. The DNA of the CDR3 is TGTGCCAGCAGCCCACCCTCGGCTAGCGCTGGTGAGCAGTTCTTC. It yields the protein CASSPPSASAGEQFF.

This clone was recorded only once. The chain employs TRBV7-8 and TRBJ2-7; maybe TRBD1 (6 bases). Germline CDR1 and CDR2: SGHVS and FQNEAQ. CDR3 length: 15 amino acids. V was pared by 4 bases and J by 3 bases, with 16 bases between. The CDR3 loop is CASSSLTGKLYEQYF. In DNA form, the CDR3 reads TGTGCCAGCAGCTCACTGACAGGCAAGCTCTACGAGCAGTACTTC.

This clone has just one count. The rearrangement links TRBV28 to TRBJ1-2, with D perhaps matching TRBD1 (5 bases). Germline V gene lookup returns CDR1 MDHEN and CDR2 SYDVKM. V lost 3 bases to trimming and J lost 10 bases, with 12 bases between them. The CDR3 covers 12 residues. The CDR3 here is CASSLPGKVYTF. CDR3 in DNA: TGTGCCAGCAGTTTGCCAGGGAAGGTCTACACCTTC.

J is TRBJ2-1 and V is TRBV11-3; D is perhaps TRBD2 (5 bases). The CDR3 spans 17 residues. The V end lost 0 bases, the J end lost 0 bases, and 12 bases lay between the germline ends. From germline, CDR1 is SGHNT and CDR2 YENEEA. The CDR3 DNA follows: TGTGCCAGCAGCTTAGACCCGGGAAGCTCCTCCTACAATGAGCAGTTCTTC. It is translated as CASSLDPGSSSYNEQFF.

J is TRBJ2-1 and V is TRBV11-3; 8 nucleotides line up with TRBD2. The CDR3 consists of 14 residues. Germline V gene sequence: CDR1 SGHNT, CDR2 YENEEA. The V segment lost 5 bases and the J segment 5 bases; nucleotides outside the gene matches: 5. This chain's CDR3 is CASSKREWHNEQFF. As DNA, the CDR3 is TGTGCCAGCAGCAAGCGGGAGTGGCACAATGAGCAGTTCTTC.

V gene TRBV5-1 combines with J gene TRBJ2-2, with 10 positions matching TRBD2. The junction had 8 bases not matched to a gene; V was cut back by 4 bases and J by 5 bases. The CDR3 spans 16 residues. The germline V gene encodes CDR1 SGHRS and CDR2 YFSETQ. The CDR3 nucleotides are TGCGCCAGCAGCGCTAGCGGGGGTCCGGGGACCGGGGAGCTGTTTTTT. Residues: CASSASGGPGTGELFF.

The V call is TRBV28, the J call TRBJ1-5; D not certain. CDR3 length equals 17 residues. Germline V gene sequence: CDR1 MDHEN, CDR2 SYDVKM. Trimming shortened V by 5 bases and J by 0 bases, and 17 bases separated the two germline ends. CDR3 loop: CASSPRALGNSNQPQHF. The CDR3 DNA is TGTGCCAGCAGTCCGCGGGCACTAGGTAATAGCAATCAGCCCCAGCATTTT. Looking up the rest from reference TRBV28 and TRBJ1-5 gives the full variable domain: DVKVTQSSRYLVKRTGEKVFLECVQDMDHENMFWYRQDPGLGLRLIYFSYDVKMKEKGDIPEGYSVSREKKERFSLILESASTNQTSMYLCASSPRALGNSNQPQHFGDGTRLSIL.